These T cell receptor beta chains were read from a single sample in a study of T cell changes during pregnancy in multiple sclerosis. The data were produced by immunoSEQ multiplex PCR, yet TCRdb's version contains in-frame clones alone and is incomplete. The sample records fewer than 65,000 clones, roughly 94% being singletons. The source material was CD4+ T cells from peripheral blood mononuclear cells, sampled in the third trimester of pregnancy. Every receptor here comes from a female donor with multiple sclerosis, enrolled in a pregnancy study. The CDR3 runs from the conserved cysteine through the conserved F or W. Where a row states a size, it is once, few, many or the class of an expanded clone; other rows omit it.

CASSAGLAGEKRYTGELFF | TRBV5-1 | once
CASTGNLKAGPYEQYF | TRBV11-2 | .
CASSLDRTLMNTEAFF | TRBV19 | .
CASSPWGVNTEAFF | TRBV5-6 | .
CASSQDYGYTF | TRBV19 | .
CASSFATARNTEAFF | TRBV27 | few
CASSKTGGGQQYF | TRBV7-3 | .
CASSSAGVGANVLTF | TRBV28 | .
CASSYLQETQYF | TRBV6-6 | .
CASGPRTGREDEQYF | TRBV12-5 | .
CAWSRANYGYTF | TRBV30 | .
CASSYSWTPSGNTIYF | TRBV6-5 | once
CSDGGQGRETQYF | TRBV29-1 | .
CASSAGQINQPQHF | TRBV7-9 | .
CASSQGQGSSYEQYF | TRBV4-1 | .
CASSLTEGALRELFF | TRBV5-1 | .
CASSFRDTQQGVLTF | TRBV27 | .
CASSLSLDRRNQPQHF | TRBV5-5 | .
CASSLGRRNEKLFF | TRBV5-5 | .
CASSPLLGDSPLHF | TRBV18 | .
CASWDRGLTEAFF | TRBV11-1 | .
CASSDYTGVGETQYF | TRBV6-1 | once
CASSLQQEPYGYTF | TRBV7-2 | once
CASSAGAGRTYEQYF | TRBV11-2 | once
CASSAQENTEAFF | TRBV25-1 | .
CASSFSRQVSGNTIYF | TRBV7-2 | .
CASELNSYNSPLHF | TRBV7-9 | .
CASSPGGAGEKLFF | TRBV7-7 | .
CASSRGAGAPYEQYF | TRBV5-4 | .
CASSFRREVNQPQHF | TRBV27 | .
CATSRSFPGLASHTGELFF | TRBV15 | .
CASSVGTDRINSPLHF | TRBV9 | .
CASSWRPEAGETQYF | TRBV5-1 | .
CASSVEPGSYEQYF | TRBV9 | .
CASSQVRQNEQFF | TRBV18 | .
CASSLGAGDTQYF | TRBV5-1 | .
CASSYQRGAEKLFF | TRBV6-6 | .
CASQDSKTYEQYF | TRBV28 | .
CASSLGLRDWYEQYF | TRBV5-6 | .
CAIRAGDPYEQYF | TRBV10-3 | .
CASSPYRDSGEAFF | TRBV18 | .
CASSSRQTSTDTQYF | TRBV5-1 | .
CASSQVPGTSGVGSYNEQFF | TRBV4-3 | .
CASSRRGGNANTEAFF | TRBV7-2 | .
CASSPLGGGGELFF | TRBV6-6 | .
CASSLVGSSGNTIYF | TRBV7-9 | once
CAISEAGHNQPQHF | TRBV10-3 | .
CASSDTGTGAYNEQFF | TRBV6-1 | .
CASSVLREAYEQYF | TRBV10-1 | .
CASSVPGATEAFF | TRBV6-6 | .
CAWSVESNQPQHF | TRBV30 | .
CACTPTSGKTIRLDNEQFF | TRBV30 | .
CASSPSGQGNTIYF | TRBV28 | .
CASSREGTSNTEAFF | TRBV5-1 | .
CSAMNTEAFF | TRBV29-1 | .
CASSYFPSYGYTF | TRBV6-5 | .
CASSQPGKRVATQYF | TRBV14 | .
CSAGIGGYTF | TRBV29-1 | .
CASSAQDRSYGNTIYF | TRBV14 | .